This T cell receptor beta chain was retrieved from a study of blood T cell repertoires in COVID-19. This CDR3 has 13 amino acids. Trimming removed 5 bases at V and 7 bases at J, with 14 bases between. Germline CDR1 and CDR2: MNHNS and SASEGT. Here immunoSEQ multiplex PCR was the method, and the copy in TCRdb shows in-frame clones only, minus some. The data contain fewer than 150,000 clones, approximately 77% of them seen just once; the ten biggest clones take up 20% to 25%. This sequence originates from a man older than 75 with acute or convalescent COVID-19. The sample consisted of peripheral blood. V and J are TRBV6-1 and TRBJ1-2; D unresolved. CDR3: CASSLGGPGGYTF. The DNA for the CDR3 is TGTGCCAGCAGTTTAGGTGGGCCCGGTGGCTACACCTTC.